The 25 T cell receptor beta chains listed next were all sequenced from one sample in a study of blood T cell repertoires in COVID-19. Assay: immunoSEQ multiplex PCR; the TCRdb copy retains only in-frame clones and omits some. The sample consists of approximately 240,000 clones, approximately 90% of them appearing once. The sample comprised PBMCs or T cells enriched from blood (not recorded which). The receptors were sampled from a woman in her twenties or thirties with acute COVID-19.

The gene calls are TRBV11-2 and TRBJ1-2, with a weak D call TRBD1 (6 bases). Trimming left V 1 base short and J 0 bases short, with 12 bases between. The CDR3 is 16 residues long. CDR1 is SGHAT, CDR2 FQNNGV, per germline. CDR3 sequence (DNA): TGTGCCAGCAGCTTAGGCAAACAGGGCACTAACTATGGCTACACCTTC. This gives the protein CASSLGKQGTNYGYTF. The full variable domain, completed using reference TRBV11-2 and TRBJ1-2, is EAGVAQSPRYKIIEKRQSVAFWCNPISGHATLYWYQQILGQGPKLLIQFQNNGVVDDSQLPKDRFSAERLKGVDSTLKIQPAKLEDSAVYLCASSLGKQGTNYGYTFGSGTRLTVV.

This sequence joins TRBV5-1 and TRBJ2-7, with a possible D match to TRBD2 (6 bases). Trimming pared 4 bases from V and 7 bases from J, leaving 15 bases between. The germline gives CDR1 SGHRS, CDR2 YFSETQ. The CDR3 loop spans 13 amino acids. This chain's CDR3 is CASSHGEAREQYF. For the CDR3, the DNA is TGCGCCAGCAGCCACGGGGAGGCTCGAGAGCAGTACTTC.

This chain connects TRBV2 to TRBJ2-7; 7 bases fit TRBD1. V dropped 3 bases and J dropped 4; count of bases not matched to a gene: 6. Germline V lookup: CDR1 SNHLY, CDR2 FYNNEI. The CDR3 has 14 residues. CDR3 sequence (DNA): TGTGCCAGCAGTGAGAACAGGGGTGGGTACGAGCAGTACTTC. It translates to CASSENRGGYEQYF.

The V and J genes are TRBV6-5 and TRBJ2-7, with 7 bases matching TRBD1. The CDR3 has 14 amino acids. Germline-derived CDR1 and CDR2 are MNHEY and SVGAGI. With V trimmed by 8 bases and J by 4 bases, 11 bases remained unmatched. This CDR3 reads CASEPRDRAYEQYF. CDR3 DNA sequence: TGTGCCAGCGAACCCAGAGACAGGGCGTACGAGCAGTACTTC.

The chain employs TRBV28 and TRBJ1-6; 10 bases are shared with TRBD1. V was clipped by 3 bases and J by 9 bases; unmatched bases: 5. CDR3 length equals 15 residues. Germline CDR1 MDHEN, CDR2 SYDVKM. CDR3 loop: CASSFGQGVGSPLHF. The CDR3 bases are TGTGCCAGCAGTTTTGGACAGGGGGTCGGTTCACCCCTCCACTTT.

V and J are TRBV9 and TRBJ2-2, with D possibly matching TRBD2 (6 bases). Germline V gene data show CDR1 as SGDLS and CDR2 as YYNGEE. This CDR3 region has 17 residues. V was trimmed by 2 bases and J by 2 bases, leaving 16 bases between them. The CDR3 DNA follows: TGTGCCAGCAGCGTGAATACCGGGAGCCCCAACACCGGGGAGCTGTTTTTT. It encodes CASSVNTGSPNTGELFF.

CDR3 bases: TGTGCCAGCAGTTCAGCGGGACTAGATTACACCGGGGAGCTGTTTTTT. It specifies CASSSAGLDYTGELFF. V and J are TRBV6-6 and TRBJ2-2; TRBD2 agrees at 8 bases. The V gene's germline CDR1 is MNHNY and CDR2 SVGAGI (reference sequence). V dropped 4 bases and J dropped 3; count of bases not matched to a gene: 7. The length of the CDR3 is 16 residues.

The chain is built from TRBV29-1 and TRBJ2-3; 10 bases align to TRBD1. J gave up 6 bases and V 1 base, and 4 bases lay outside the gene matches. The germline V gene encodes CDR1 SQVTM and CDR2 ANQGSEA. CDR3 length: 14 amino acids. The CDR3 sequence is CSVEGTGGLDTQYF. Written as DNA, the CDR3 is TGCAGCGTTGAAGGGACAGGGGGATTGGATACGCAGTATTTT.

This clone was recorded once. The chain uses TRBV7-6 and TRBJ1-3; D uncertain. Deletions cut 3 bases from V and 4 bases from J, with 13 bases between. The CDR3 runs to 15 residues. CDR1 is SGHVS, CDR2 FNYEAQ, per germline. The CDR3 is CASSLERIGGNTIYF. As DNA, the CDR3 is TGTGCCAGCAGCTTGGAGAGAATTGGAGGAAACACCATATATTTT.

The genes are TRBV6-2 or TRBV6-3 and TRBJ1-3; unclear D gene. The CDR3 is 14 amino acids. Per the germline V gene, CDR1 is MNHEY and CDR2 is SVGEGT. Deletions cut 4 bases from V and 0 bases from J, with 7 bases between. DNA for the CDR3: TGTGCCAGCAGTTTGGGCCACTCTGGAAACACCATATATTTT. Amino acids: CASSLGHSGNTIYF.

This chain uses TRBV5-6 with TRBJ1-1; perhaps TRBD1 as D (5 bases). The CDR3 contains 12 residues. The V and J ends lost 0 bases and 7 bases respectively, with 7 bases between them. CDR1 is SGHDT, CDR2 YYEEEE, per germline. CDR3 residues: CASSLVTDEAFF. The DNA of the CDR3 is TGTGCCAGCAGCTTGGTGACAGATGAAGCTTTCTTT. The variable domain in full, with the rest retrieved from reference TRBV5-6 and TRBJ1-1, is DAGVTQSPTHLIKTRGQQVTLRCSPKSGHDTVSWYQQALGQGPQFIFQYYEEEERQRGNFPDRFSGHQFPNYSSELNVNALLLGDSALYLCASSLVTDEAFFGQGTRLTVV.

The rearrangement uses TRBV9 and TRBJ1-3; D ambiguous. The V gene's germline CDR1 is SGDLS and CDR2 YYNGEE. V shed 0 bases and J shed 0 bases, with 7 bases lying between them. The CDR3 length is 15 residues. The CDR3 reads CASSVESVSGNTIYF. The CDR3 DNA sequence: TGTGCCAGCAGCGTAGAAAGCGTCTCTGGAAACACCATATATTTT.

The genes are TRBV27 and TRBJ1-1; 12 bases are shared with TRBD1. Germline loops: CDR1 MNHEY, CDR2 SMNVEV (reference sequence). The CDR3 contains 17 residues. V shed 6 bases, J shed 4 bases, and the junction held 12 bases outside the gene matches. CDR3 loop: CASSVRDRGRGGTEAFF. The CDR3 DNA reads as TGTGCCAGCAGCGTCCGGGACAGGGGGCGCGGTGGCACTGAAGCTTTCTTT.

This clone was seen a handful of times. This chain connects TRBV5-1 to TRBJ2-7, with TRBD1 identical over 9 bases. The CDR3 runs to 19 residues. V was pared by 1 base and J by 1 base, with 15 bases of the junction left unmatched. Per the germline V gene, CDR1 is SGHRS and CDR2 is YFSETQ. This CDR3 reads CASSLHGQGFGTGSYEQYF. The CDR3 DNA reads TGCGCCAGCAGCTTGCATGGACAGGGGTTTGGGACAGGGTCCTACGAGCAGTACTTC.

The chain joins TRBV14 to TRBJ1-6; a possible D gene is TRBD1 (6 bases). The germline V and J ends were trimmed by 2 bases and 1 base, with 12 bases remaining between them. The CDR3 runs 17 residues. Germline assignment: CDR1 SGHDN and CDR2 FVKESK. The CDR3 nucleotides are TGTGCCAGCAGCCAAAGACAGGTGGTATCCTATAATTCACCCCTCCACTTT. Translating gives CASSQRQVVSYNSPLHF.

This sequence joins TRBV21-1 and TRBJ2-1; the DNA was not used to check the table's D call, TRBD2. TRBV21-1 has pseudogene status. The CDR3 consists of 14 residues. CDR3 protein: CASSKDSGRDEQFF. In DNA form, the CDR3 reads TGTGCCAGCAGCAAAGATAGTGGGAGAGATGAGCAGTTCTTC.

This CDR3 reads CASSPPGQGHSGANVLTF. The CDR3 DNA is TGTGCCAGCTCACCACCGGGACAGGGCCACTCTGGGGCCAACGTCCTGACTTTC. The chain links TRBV18 to TRBJ2-6, with 9 bases matching TRBD1. Germline V gene sequence: CDR1 KGHSH, CDR2 LQKENI. V lost 0 bases, J lost 0 bases, and 3 bases stayed unmatched. The CDR3 loop spans 18 amino acids.

This chain connects TRBV12-3 or TRBV12-4 to TRBJ2-7; D is ambiguous. The CDR3 covers 13 residues. The V gene lost 3 bases and the J gene lost 0 bases, with 6 bases spanning the gap. CDR3 nucleotides: TGTGCCAGCAGTTTGGTTAGCTCCTACGAGCAGTACTTC. This sequence encodes CASSLVSSYEQYF.

The genes are TRBV2 and TRBJ1-1; D may be TRBD1 (5 bases). This CDR3 comprises 13 residues. The germline gives CDR1 SNHLY, CDR2 FYNNEI. The ends were cut back, 6 bases at V and 0 bases at J, with 8 bases in the middle. The CDR3 here is CASSGGMNTEAFF. In DNA form, the CDR3 reads TGTGCCAGCAGCGGGGGAATGAACACTGAAGCTTTCTTT.

V is TRBV28 and J is TRBJ2-7; TRBD2 matches at 13 bases. The length of the CDR3 is 15 residues. Losses at the gene ends were 5 bases for V and 5 bases for J; bases not matched to a gene: 6. Germline CDR1 reads MDHEN; CDR2 reads SYDVKM. CDR3 residues: CASSPRTSGSHEQYF. As DNA, the CDR3 is TGTGCCAGCAGTCCAAGGACTAGCGGGAGCCACGAGCAGTACTTC.

This clone was found once. The chain couples TRBV12-2 to TRBJ2-4; the table's TRBD1 call for D was not verified on the DNA. TRBV12-2 is labeled a pseudogene. This CDR3 has 12 amino acids. The DNA of the CDR3 is TGTGCAAGTCGCTCCCGACAGAGAAATCAGTACTTC. Translation gives CASRSRQRNQYF.

This rearrangement joins TRBV19 to TRBJ2-1; maybe TRBD1 (6 bases). Per germline, CDR1 LNHDA and CDR2 SQIVND (reference sequence). The V gene lost 3 bases and the J gene lost 0 bases, with 12 bases spanning the gap. This CDR3 has 16 amino acids. The CDR3 region is CASSIRGTDSYNEQFF. The CDR3 bases are TGTGCCAGTAGTATTAGGGGGACGGACTCCTACAATGAGCAGTTCTTC.

The V call is TRBV11-2, the J call TRBJ2-7; D might be TRBD2 (6 bases). The V gene's germline CDR1 is SGHAT and CDR2 FQNNGV. This CDR3 is built from 15 residues. V shed 0 bases and J shed 5 bases, with 14 bases lying between them. The CDR3 DNA reads as TGTGCCAGCAGCTTAGATCGCGGAGGGCACGACGAGCAGTACTTC. Translated: CASSLDRGGHDEQYF.

This clone was seen a single time. The chain uses TRBV18 and TRBJ2-5; a weak D match, TRBD1 (5 bases). Germline V lookup: CDR1 KGHSH, CDR2 LQKENI. The CDR3 contains 13 residues. With 7 bases removed from V and 0 bases from J, the gap between germline ends came to 9 bases. DNA of the CDR3: TGTGCCAGCTTGGACAAGTACCAAGAGACCCAGTACTTC. Its protein product is CASLDKYQETQYF.

This clone was found once. The CDR3 DNA is TGTGCCAGCAGTTTAAGCACTAACTATGGCTACACCTTC. Encoded protein: CASSLSTNYGYTF. This chain connects TRBV27 to TRBJ1-2, with D unclear. This CDR3 has 13 amino acids. The V end was cut by 2 bases, the J end by 0 bases, with 4 bases between. Germline V CDR1 and CDR2: MNHEY, SMNVEV (reference sequence).